These 25 T cell receptor beta chains originate from one sample sequenced in a study of control samples from healthy donors and cancer patients. The assay was immunoSEQ multiplex PCR, and TCRdb's table has in-frame clones only and misses some. Among more than 95,000 clones, around 87% were seen once, and the ten largest hold less than 9.5%. The specimen was blood. The origin of the receptors is a man aged 35 to 55 in good health.

The V call is TRBV19, the J call TRBJ2-3, with TRBD1 identical over 8 bases. The CDR3 consists of 14 residues. V shed 11 bases, J shed 1 base, and the junction held 8 bases outside the gene matches. The germline V gene has CDR1 LNHDA and CDR2 SQIVND (reference sequence). The CDR3 spells CACWDRRRTDTQYF. CDR3 nucleotide sequence: TGTGCCTGCTGGGACAGGCGCCGCACAGATACGCAGTATTTT.

This chain links TRBV9 with TRBJ2-7, with 9 bases that match TRBD2. From germline, CDR1 is SGDLS and CDR2 YYNGEE. This CDR3 is built from 14 residues. The junction had 11 bases not matched to a gene; V was cut back by 6 bases and J by 7 bases. CDR3: CASTLGGGAEEQYF. CDR3 DNA: TGTGCCAGCACCTTGGGCGGGGGGGCTGAAGAGCAGTACTTC.

The chain carries TRBV5-1 and TRBJ2-3; maybe TRBD2 (6 bases). With 4 bases removed from V and 4 bases from J, the gap between germline ends came to 16 bases. CDR3 length: 15 residues. CDR1 SGHRS and CDR2 YFSETQ come from the germline V gene. The CDR3 loop reads CASSPRPREADTQYF. The DNA for the CDR3 is TGCGCCAGCAGCCCCCGGCCCAGGGAGGCAGATACGCAGTATTTT. The full variable domain, completed using reference TRBV5-1 and TRBJ2-3, is KAGVTQTPRYLIKTRGQQVTLSCSPISGHRSVSWYQQTPGQGLQFLFEYFSETQRNKGNFPGRFSGRQFSNSRSEMNVSTLELGDSALYLCASSPRPREADTQYFGPGTRLTVL.

V is TRBV29-1 and J is TRBJ2-5, with TRBD1 identical over 11 bases. Germline loops: CDR1 SQVTM, CDR2 ANQGSEA. This CDR3 spans 12 amino acids. Trimming took 6 bases from V and 5 from J; bases not matched to a gene: 2. CDR3 nucleotide sequence: TGCAGCGTGGACAGGGGGCTCGAGACCCAGTACTTC. Translation: CSVDRGLETQYF.

The J gene is TRBJ2-2, the V gene TRBV7-9; D remains ambiguous. This CDR3 region has 16 residues. Deletions cut 1 base from V and 1 base from J, with 10 bases between. Looked up from germline, CDR1 is SEHNR and CDR2 is FQNEAQ (reference sequence). As DNA, the CDR3 is TGTGCCAGCAGCTTAGGGGTTGGGATGAACACCGGGGAGCTGTTTTTT. This gives the protein CASSLGVGMNTGELFF.

V is TRBV3-1 (or the pseudogene TRBV3-2) and J is TRBJ2-7; D is perhaps TRBD1 (7 bases). V dropped 4 bases and J dropped 7 bases, with 20 bases sitting between them. The CDR3 runs 15 residues. Germline V gives CDR1 LGHDT, CDR2 YNNKEL (reference sequence). This CDR3 reads CASSLRGQGGKEQYF. The DNA for the CDR3 is TGTGCCAGCAGCCTCAGGGGCCAGGGGGGTAAAGAGCAGTACTTC.

The chain links TRBV29-1 to TRBJ1-3; no firm D call. The CDR3 covers 14 residues. CDR1 and CDR2 (germline): SQVTM, ANQGSEA. Trimming cost V 2 bases and J 1 base, with 9 bases left between them. CDR3 bases: TGCAGCGTTGAACCGGGTAGTTCTGGAAACACCATATATTTT. Encoded protein: CSVEPGSSGNTIYF.

CDR3 in amino acids: CASSYYPSDIDGVAYEQYF. The CDR3 DNA is TGCGCCAGCAGCTACTACCCCTCGGACATCGACGGTGTAGCCTACGAGCAGTACTTC. The V gene is TRBV5-1, the J gene TRBJ2-7; D possibly corresponds to TRBD1 (5 bases). V was trimmed by 3 bases and J by 2 bases, leaving 27 bases between them. In germline, CDR1 is SGHRS, CDR2 YFSETQ. The CDR3 length is 19 residues.

This clone was seen only a few times. J is TRBJ2-1 and V is TRBV12-3 or TRBV12-4; D gene uncertain. This CDR3 comprises 11 residues. With 6 bases removed from V and 9 bases from J, the gap between germline ends came to 9 bases. DNA for the CDR3: TGTGCCAGCAGATATAGTAGTGAGCAGTTCTTC. Amino acids: CASRYSSEQFF.

This clone was detected only once. The chain links TRBV19 to TRBJ2-5; the D is unclear. Germline CDR1 LNHDA, CDR2 SQIVND (reference sequence). The CDR3 loop spans 14 amino acids. V dropped 3 bases and J dropped 4 bases, with 12 bases sitting between them. DNA of the CDR3: TGTGCCAGTAGTATGTCAGGTAGTTCAGAGACCCAGTACTTC. Amino acid sequence: CASSMSGSSETQYF.

This sequence joins TRBV7-3 and TRBJ1-3, with a weak D call TRBD1 (6 bases). This CDR3 is 13 amino acids long. The ends were cut back, 4 bases at V and 4 bases at J, with 8 bases in the middle. Germline CDR1 is SGHTA and CDR2 is FQGTGA. In nucleotides, the CDR3 is TGTGCCAGCAGCTCGGGACAAGGAAACACCATATATTTT. This translates into CASSSGQGNTIYF.

The chain uses TRBV21-1 and TRBJ2-4; the table's D call, TRBD1, has no DNA check behind it. TRBV21-1 is listed as a pseudogene. The CDR3 consists of 14 residues. In DNA, the CDR3 is TGTGCCAGCACCACCGAGACACCGAAAAACATTCAGTACTTC. As protein: CASTTETPKNIQYF.

The CDR3 here is CASSPYQGEAEAFF. In nucleotides, the CDR3 is TGTGCCAGCTCACCATATCAGGGCGAGGCTGAAGCTTTCTTT. The V and J genes are TRBV18 and TRBJ1-1; a possible D gene is TRBD1 (5 bases). CDR1 is KGHSH, CDR2 LQKENI, per germline. Trimming removed 2 bases at V and 6 bases at J, with 13 bases between. The CDR3 loop spans 14 amino acids. Filled out from reference TRBV18 and TRBJ1-1, the complete variable domain reads NAGVMQNPRHLVRRRGQEARLRCSPMKGHSHVYWYRQLPEEGLKFMVYLQKENIIDESGMPKERFSAEFPKEGPSILRIQQVVRGDSAAYFCASSPYQGEAEAFFGQGTRLTVV.

The V call is TRBV6-5, the J call TRBJ1-1; TRBD1 might be the D (6 bases). This CDR3 region has 15 residues. CDR1 MNHEY and CDR2 SVGAGI come from the germline V gene. V gave up 6 bases and J gave up 0 bases, with 14 bases separating them. The chain's CDR3 is CASSPGQIMNTEAFF. CDR3 sequence (DNA): TGTGCCAGCAGCCCCGGACAGATCATGAACACTGAAGCTTTCTTT.

Only one count was recorded for this clone. This sequence joins TRBV12-5 and TRBJ2-5, with 12 bases lining up with TRBD1. This CDR3 has 19 residues. Germline assignment: CDR1 LGHNT and CDR2 FRNRAP. Germline trimming cut 6 bases from V and 5 bases from J; bases unmatched to any gene: 19. CDR3 loop: CASGRILGTGGLLWETQYF. In DNA form, the CDR3 reads TGTGCTAGTGGCCGCATACTGGGGACAGGGGGCCTATTGTGGGAGACCCAGTACTTC.

CDR3 sequence (DNA): TGCGCCAGCAGCCTCTCACAGGGGGCCCTTGGCTACACCTTC. Encoded protein: CASSLSQGALGYTF. The chain couples TRBV4-3 to TRBJ1-2; 9 bases match TRBD1. The CDR3 totals 14 residues. The V segment lost 4 bases and the J segment 7 bases; nucleotides outside the gene matches: 7. CDR1 LGHNA and CDR2 YSLEER come from the germline V gene.

V and J are TRBV3-1 (or the pseudogene TRBV3-2) and TRBJ1-4, with TRBD1 matching over 7 bases. Germline V gene lookup returns CDR1 LGHDT and CDR2 YNNKEL (reference sequence). The CDR3 has 12 residues. V lost 4 bases, J lost 14 bases, and 7 bases stayed unmatched. CDR3 nucleotides: TGTGCCAGCAGCCGATCGACAGGGACGCTGTTTTTT. It translates to CASSRSTGTLFF.

V is TRBV9 and J is TRBJ1-4; a weak D match, TRBD1 (6 bases). V was trimmed by 2 bases and J by 8 bases, leaving 13 bases between them. The germline V gene has CDR1 SGDLS and CDR2 YYNGEE. The CDR3 loop spans 14 amino acids. The CDR3 here is CASSVGRGGEKLFF. CDR3 DNA: TGTGCCAGCAGCGTCGGCAGGGGAGGAGAAAAACTGTTTTTT.

The chain employs TRBV7-2 and TRBJ1-2; 10 bases are shared with TRBD1. The CDR3 covers 15 residues. J was trimmed by 2 bases and V by 4 bases; bases with no gene match: 4. From germline, CDR1 is SGHTA and CDR2 FQGNSA. CDR3: CASSYRDRGNYGYTF. CDR3 sequence (DNA): TGTGCCAGCAGCTACCGGGACAGGGGAAACTATGGCTACACCTTC.

The chain employs TRBV2 and TRBJ1-4; 7 bases match TRBD1. The junction had 5 bases not matched to a gene; V was cut back by 4 bases and J by 6 bases. The CDR3 is made up of 14 amino acids. Per the germline V gene, CDR1 is SNHLY and CDR2 is FYNNEI. The CDR3 loop is CASSASTGYEKLFF. The DNA for the CDR3 is TGTGCCAGCAGTGCCTCGACAGGGTATGAAAAACTGTTTTTT.

This chain links TRBV24-1 with TRBJ2-1, with 15 bases matching TRBD2. Germline CDR1 KGHDR, CDR2 SFDVKD. This CDR3 is built from 18 residues. V was clipped by 6 bases and J by 5 bases; unmatched bases: 10. CDR3 DNA: TGTGCCACCAGTCGGACTAGCGGGGGGGCGGGTCACAACAATGAGCAGTTCTTC. Translation gives CATSRTSGGAGHNNEQFF.

The chain is built from TRBV7-9 and TRBJ2-7; D unclear. V was trimmed by 1 base and J by 3 bases, leaving 10 bases between them. The CDR3 runs 14 residues. Germline V lookup: CDR1 SEHNR, CDR2 FQNEAQ (reference sequence). CDR3 bases: TGTGCCAGCAGCTTAGGCCCCTTAGTCTACGAGCAGTACTTC. Its protein is CASSLGPLVYEQYF. Together with reference TRBV7-9 and TRBJ2-7, the CDR3 gives the full variable domain: DTGVSQNPRHKITKRGQNVTFRCDPISEHNRLYWYRQTLGQGPEFLTYFQNEAQLEKSRLLSDRFSAERPKGSFSTLEIQRTEQGDSAMYLCASSLGPLVYEQYFGPGTRLTVT.

The V and J genes are TRBV5-4 and TRBJ2-3; D gene uncertain. V was cut by 4 bases and J by 7 bases, with 22 bases left in between. The germline CDR1 and CDR2 sequences are SGHNT and YYREEE (reference sequence). This CDR3 has 16 residues. CDR3 amino acids: CASSPSESYVINTQYF. The CDR3 DNA reads TGTGCCAGCAGCCCCTCTGAGAGTTATGTCATAAATACGCAGTATTTT. Filled out from reference TRBV5-4 and TRBJ2-3, the complete variable domain reads ETGVTQSPTHLIKTRGQQVTLRCSSQSGHNTVSWYQQALGQGPQFIFQYYREEENGRGNFPPRFSGLQFPNYSSELNVNALELDDSALYLCASSPSESYVINTQYFGPGTRLTVL.

V gene TRBV7-6 combines with J gene TRBJ2-1, with D hard to call. The V end lost 0 bases, the J end lost 4 bases, and 19 bases lay between the germline ends. CDR1 and CDR2 from the germline V gene are SGHVS and FNYEAQ. The CDR3 length is 18 residues. The CDR3 nucleotides are TGTGCCAGCAGCTTAGCCGTCGACACCGGTGTCGCGTACAATGAGCAGTTCTTC. Its protein is CASSLAVDTGVAYNEQFF. The variable domain in full, completed from reference TRBV7-6 and TRBJ2-1, reads GAGVSQSPRYKVTKRGQDVALRCDPISGHVSLYWYRQALGQGPEFLTYFNYEAQQDKSGLPNDRFSAERPEGSISTLTIQRTEQRDSAMYRCASSLAVDTGVAYNEQFFGPGTRLTVL.

The J gene is TRBJ2-1, the V gene TRBV7-2, with D possibly being TRBD1 (5 bases). Per germline, CDR1 SGHTA and CDR2 FQGNSA. V lost 1 base to trimming and J lost 7 bases, with 11 bases between them. This CDR3 spans 14 amino acids. CDR3 nucleotides: TGTGCCAGCAGCTTAGGTAGGGGCAGGAATGAGCAGTTCTTC. It codes for CASSLGRGRNEQFF.